This T cell receptor (beta chain) comes out of a study of shared clonotypes between healthy human individuals. Data came from immunoSEQ multiplex PCR; TCRdb stores just in-frame clones and leaves some out. In the table there are around 620,000 clones, roughly 95% of which are singletons. The CDR3 totals 15 residues. CDR1 and CDR2 (germline): SGHDT, YYEEEE. V was pared by 1 base and J by 0 bases, with 3 bases of the junction left unmatched. CD45RO-negative CD8 cells positively selected for CCR7 made up the naive population, which excluded terminally differentiated effector memory CD45RA+ cells. This clonotype was obtained from a woman between 25 and 40 years old in good health. Sequencing was carried out using naive CD8+ T cells sorted from blood. The chain couples TRBV5-6 to TRBJ2-7; TRBD2 agrees at 8 bases. CDR3 coding DNA: TGTGCCAGCAGCTTGATGCTAGCGGGCTCCTACGAGCAGTACTTC. Its translation: CASSLMLAGSYEQYF.